The 11 T cell receptor beta chains in this list originate from one sample, sequenced in a study of CD8+CD57+ T cells in acquired aplastic anemia (dated 2018 in TCRdb). Data came from an Illumina HiSeq 2000. Genomic DNA was used as template for profiling of TCR beta VDJ combinations and CDR3 sequences. Using fastp at Q25 and MiXCR, TCRdb reprocessed the public reads and kept productive beta chains. Each record represents a unique CDR3 protein, reported with the most common genes and DNA among its rows. The sample profile shows about 170,000 distinct CDR3 sequences; approximately 43% of them were found once. The leading ten clones occupy 0.9% to 1.2% of the sample. Input material: sorted CD4+, CD8+, or CD8+CD57+ T cells (not recorded which) from PBMCs. These receptors were obtained from a human donor in good health.

In this sample, this clonotype turned up a few times. This sequence joins TRBV9 and TRBJ1-2; D remains ambiguous. CDR3 size: 15 residues. Trimming took off 3 bases at V and 4 bases at J, with 16 bases between the two ends. The V gene's germline CDR1 is SGDLS and CDR2 YYNGEE. CDR3 sequence (DNA): TGTGCCAGCAGCGGGACTCCACCGTTTGGCTATGGCTACACCTTC. It yields the protein CASSGTPPFGYGYTF.

This sequence joins TRBV29-1 and TRBJ2-5, with TRBD1 matching 7 bases. In germline, CDR1 is SQVTM, CDR2 ANQGSEA. V lost 6 bases and J lost 9; bases outside the gene matches: 13. The length of the CDR3 is 13 residues. CDR3 loop: CSVETGEILAQYF. As DNA, the CDR3 is TGCAGCGTCGAAACAGGGGAGATTCTTGCCCAGTACTTC.

This clonotype was counted at least ten times. A junction boundary mismatches the germline segment, possibly from a read error. The chain carries TRBV20-1 and TRBJ2-3; D possibly corresponds to TRBD2 (7 bases). Germline CDR1 is DFQATT and CDR2 is SNEGSKA (reference sequence). The CDR3 extends over 14 amino acids. CDR3 protein: CSATRGRGGDTQYF. CDR3 DNA: TGCAGCGCTACTCGAGGTAGGGGGGGAGATACGCAGTATTTT.

This clonotype was found many times. The chain employs TRBV12-3 or TRBV12-4 and TRBJ2-5, with D unclear. The CDR3 is 11 amino acids. Between the trimmed V and J ends, which lost 6 bases and 4 bases, there was a span of 6 bases. The CDR3 DNA is TGTGCCAGCAGCTTACGAGAGACCCAGTACTTC. Its translation: CASSLRETQYF.

The chain couples TRBV5-1 to TRBJ1-5; a possible D gene is TRBD1 (6 bases). The CDR3 is 14 amino acids. In germline, CDR1 is SGHRS, CDR2 YFSETQ. Trimming left V 4 bases short and J 5 bases short, with 13 bases between. This CDR3 is CASSVTGLYQPQHF. The CDR3 DNA follows: TGCGCCAGCAGCGTTACAGGGTTGTATCAGCCCCAGCATTTT.

This clonotype was found many times. The rearrangement links TRBV12-3 or TRBV12-4 to TRBJ2-3; 10 bases are shared with TRBD2. Germline trimming cut 5 bases from V and 0 bases from J; bases unmatched to any gene: 8. This CDR3 region has 17 residues. The CDR3: CASSPSKLAGSTDTQYF. The CDR3 DNA sequence: TGTGCCAGCAGTCCTAGTAAACTAGCGGGAAGCACAGATACGCAGTATTTT.

This chain joins TRBV4-3 and TRBJ2-4; TRBD1 is a possible D gene (5 bases). The CDR3 length is 14 residues. CDR1 is LGHNA and CDR2 is YSLEER in the germline V gene. Trimming shortened V by 0 bases and J by 4 bases, and 7 bases separated the two germline ends. CDR3 in amino acids: CASSQDKGKNIQYF. DNA for the CDR3: TGCGCCAGCAGCCAAGATAAGGGGAAAAACATTCAGTACTTC.

There are many counts of this clonotype. The chain is built from TRBV27 and TRBJ2-7, with D perhaps TRBD1 (5 bases). The CDR3 spans 13 residues. Trimming stripped 3 bases from V and 3 bases from J, with 9 bases between. Germline CDR1 MNHEY, CDR2 SMNVEV (reference sequence). CDR3 in DNA: TGTGCCAGCAGTTTCGGACAAAACTACGAGCAGTACTTC. It translates to CASSFGQNYEQYF.

This clonotype was detected many times. The CDR3 region is CSARWTDQQYF. The CDR3 nucleotides are TGCAGTGCTAGATGGACAGACCAACAGTATTTT. The rearrangement uses TRBV20-1 and TRBJ2-3; D perhaps matches TRBD1 (6 bases). V lost 2 bases and J 12 bases, leaving 12 bases between the germline ends. Germline V lookup: CDR1 DFQATT, CDR2 SNEGSKA (reference sequence). This CDR3 has 11 residues.

The rearrangement links TRBV7-9 to TRBJ1-1; no reliable D call. The CDR3 is 13 residues long. Germline-derived CDR1 and CDR2 are SEHNR and FQNEAQ (reference sequence). The germline V and J ends were trimmed by 1 base and 4 bases, with 7 bases remaining between them. The CDR3 nucleotides are TGTGCCAGCAGCTTAGGTTCTGTCACTGAAGCTTTCTTT. It codes for CASSLGSVTEAFF.

The chain joins TRBV10-2 to TRBJ2-3; D uncertain. This CDR3 is built from 12 residues. V lost 8 bases and J 5 bases, leaving 11 bases between the germline ends. The germline V gene has CDR1 WSHSY and CDR2 SAAADI. DNA for the CDR3: TGCGCCAGCCAGCCCCCCGGAGATACGCAGTATTTT. Translating gives CASQPPGDTQYF.